This T cell receptor (beta chain) comes out of a study of blood T cell repertoires in COVID-19. Study-level background: Samples representing acute and convalescent COVID-19 were sourced from the United States, Italy and Spain. The cDNA or gDNA used as material had been derived from T cells, B-cell-depleted T cells, or PBMCs.

CDR1 and CDR2 (germline): SQVTM, ANQGSEA. There are 14 residues in the CDR3. Per the authors' pipeline: Nucleated cell number was recorded as an estimate derived from reference gene primer amplification. TCRdb keeps only in-frame clones here, not all; method: immunoSEQ multiplex PCR. The D gene and trimming were derived from the DNA, and the V and J assignments and clone size from that table. The data show about 130,000 clones, with approximately 89% seen just once and 11% held by the top ten. Patients from Seattle were sampled longitudinally, starting during active infection. In regard to this clone: This could be a read error, since a much larger clone is one nucleotide away. This same CDR3 is encoded by further DNA sequences in the sample.

This chain uses TRBV29-1 with TRBJ2-5; TRBD2 aligns across 8 bases. The receptor's source is a woman in her sixties or seventies with COVID-19, enrolled during active disease. Sequencing used peripheral blood. DNA of the CDR3: TGCCGCGTTGGGGGCCCGGGGGGGGGAGAGACCCAGTACTTC. Its translation is CRVGGPGGGETQYF.